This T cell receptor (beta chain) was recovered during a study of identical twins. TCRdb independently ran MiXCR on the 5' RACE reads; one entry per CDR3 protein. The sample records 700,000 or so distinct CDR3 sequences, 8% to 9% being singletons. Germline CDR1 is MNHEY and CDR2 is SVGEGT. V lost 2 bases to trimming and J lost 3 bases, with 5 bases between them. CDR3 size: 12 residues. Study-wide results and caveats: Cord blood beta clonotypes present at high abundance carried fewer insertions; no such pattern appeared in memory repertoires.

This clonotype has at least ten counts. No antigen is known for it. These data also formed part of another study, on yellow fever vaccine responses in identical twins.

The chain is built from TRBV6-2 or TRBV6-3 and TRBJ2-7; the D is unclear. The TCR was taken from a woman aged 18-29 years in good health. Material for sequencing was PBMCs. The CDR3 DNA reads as TGTGCCAGCAGTTACGCCCTCTACGAGCAGTACTTC. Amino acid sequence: CASSYALYEQYF.